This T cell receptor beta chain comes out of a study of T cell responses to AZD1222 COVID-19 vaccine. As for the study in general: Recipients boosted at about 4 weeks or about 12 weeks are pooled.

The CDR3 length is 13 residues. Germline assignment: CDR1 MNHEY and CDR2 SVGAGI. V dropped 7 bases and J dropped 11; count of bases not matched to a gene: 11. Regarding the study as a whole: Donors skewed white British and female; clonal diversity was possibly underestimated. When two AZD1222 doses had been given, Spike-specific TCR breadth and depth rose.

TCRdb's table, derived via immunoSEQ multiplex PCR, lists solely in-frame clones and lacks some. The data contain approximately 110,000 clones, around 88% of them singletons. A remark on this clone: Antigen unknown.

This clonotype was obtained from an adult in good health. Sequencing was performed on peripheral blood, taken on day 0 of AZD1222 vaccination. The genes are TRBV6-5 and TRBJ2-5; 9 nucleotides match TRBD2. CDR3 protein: CASTGASGGPQYF. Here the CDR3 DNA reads TGTGCCAGCACAGGGGCCAGCGGGGGGCCTCAGTACTTC.